This TCR beta chain was observed in a study of blood T cell repertoires in COVID-19 (dated by TCRdb to about 2020). In the study overall: Samples covering the acute and convalescent phases of COVID-19 were provided by collaborators in the United States, Italy and Spain. The material from the prospective study consisted of cDNA or gDNA derived from T cells, B-cell-depleted T cells, or PBMCs. Subjects who had been exposed to COVID-19, were actively infected with it, or had recovered from it provided the deeply sampled blood TCRbeta repertoires that made up the dataset. The repertoires were made available in a free public database intended to serve as a resource for research on the immune response to SARS-CoV-2. Samples came from the ongoing ImmuneRACE study (first 160 participants) plus 1,254 subjects from 6 global collaborators. Nearly every sample came with metadata listing a de-identified subject ID, COVID-19 status, age in years and sex. Where available, HLA class I and class II types were taken from metadata supplied by the sample provider and were not determined by assay-based typing. Broad study findings and their caveats: The quantity of clinical and demographic metadata differed by source and by participant and was supplied without curation.

A distance of 9 bases separates the germline ends of V and J, which lose 0 bases and 1 base respectively. The CDR3 contains 15 residues, cysteine and phenylalanine counted. Only the CDR3 part of the read is kept: 45 bases, read in frame from the first base. From a lookup of the germline V gene, CDR1 and CDR2 are MNHEY and SVGEGT. TCRbeta CDR3 regions were amplified from genomic DNA by means of the immunoSEQ Assay, a bias-controlled multiplex PCR. As for the authors' bioinformatics: Nucleated cell counts per sample were estimated from amplification of reference gene primers within the assay. To quantify the absolute abundance of each unique TCRbeta CDR3 rearrangement, sequence reads were collapsed and filtered. For each sample, productive Simpson clonality was calculated as the square root of Simpson's diversity index across productive rearrangements. TCRdb obtained this table from immuneACCESS and retained in-frame rearrangements with V and J assigned. These tables miss some clones; where compared with another copy, unresolved V genes account for less than half of the shortfall, and the remainder is unexplained. V and J calls plus clone size are reproduced from that table; the DNA served to infer D and trimming. Present in this sample are 80,000 to 95,000 clones, approximately 90% of which were seen just once. Of the sample, 1.8% falls within the top ten clones.

Worth noting for this clone: No cognate antigen has been identified for it. The input lacks base qualities; no much larger clone sits a single base away.

The collaborating institutions used their own protocols to collect whole blood in K2EDTA tubes. For TCRbeta analysis, collaborators shipped samples in one of three forms: frozen whole blood, isolated PBMCs, or DNA extracted from either of those sample types. The rearranged chain carries TRBV6-2 or TRBV6-3 and TRBJ1-1, and perhaps TRBD1 as D gene, on 6 matching bases. Sequencing used peripheral blood. The TCR sequence derives from a human donor with active COVID-19. The donor label of this sample is uncertain. The DNA sequence is as follows: TGTGCCAGCAGTTACTCGGGACACCCGAACACTGAAGCTTTCTTT. It is translated as CASSYSGHPNTEAFF.